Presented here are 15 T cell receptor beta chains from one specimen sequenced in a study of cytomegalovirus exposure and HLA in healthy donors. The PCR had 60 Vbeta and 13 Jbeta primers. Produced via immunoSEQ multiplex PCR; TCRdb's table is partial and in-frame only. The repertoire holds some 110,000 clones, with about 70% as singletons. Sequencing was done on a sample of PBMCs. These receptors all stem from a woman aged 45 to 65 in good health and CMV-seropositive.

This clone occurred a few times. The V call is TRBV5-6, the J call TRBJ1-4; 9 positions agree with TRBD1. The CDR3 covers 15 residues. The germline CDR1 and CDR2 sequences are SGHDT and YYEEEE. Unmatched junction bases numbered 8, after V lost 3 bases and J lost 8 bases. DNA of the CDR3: TGTGCCAGCAGCTCTGCACAGGGGGCGGGGGAAAAACTGTTTTTT. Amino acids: CASSSAQGAGEKLFF.

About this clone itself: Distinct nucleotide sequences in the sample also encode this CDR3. DNA of the CDR3: TGTGCCAGCAGCTTGGGACAGAATCAGCCCCAGCATTTT. This translates into CASSLGQNQPQHF. The gene calls are TRBV7-3 and TRBJ1-5; 7 bases align to TRBD1. Looked up from germline, CDR1 is SGHTA and CDR2 is FQGTGA. This CDR3 is built from 13 residues. J gave up 4 bases and V 3 bases, and 0 bases lay outside the gene matches. Combining the CDR3 with reference TRBV7-3 and TRBJ1-5 gives the whole variable domain GAGVSQTPSNKVTEKGKYVELRCDPISGHTALYWYRQSLGQGPEFLIYFQGTGAADDSGLPNDRFFAVRPEGSVSTLKIQRTERGDSAVYLCASSLGQNQPQHFGDGTRLSIL.

CDR3: CASSGQAWAGYTF. The DNA of the CDR3 is TGTGCCAGCAGTGGACAGGCGTGGGCCGGCTACACCTTC. The genes are TRBV2 and TRBJ1-2; TRBD1 is a possible D gene (6 bases). The V and J ends lost 4 bases and 8 bases respectively, with 14 bases between them. Germline loops: CDR1 SNHLY, CDR2 FYNNEI. There are 13 residues in the CDR3.

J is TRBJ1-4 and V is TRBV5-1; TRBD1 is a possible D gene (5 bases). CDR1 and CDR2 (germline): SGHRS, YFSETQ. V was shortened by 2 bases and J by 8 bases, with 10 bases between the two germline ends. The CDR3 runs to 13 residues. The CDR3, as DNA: TGCGCCAGCAGCTTCCGGGGGTGGGAAAAACTGTTTTTT. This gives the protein CASSFRGWEKLFF. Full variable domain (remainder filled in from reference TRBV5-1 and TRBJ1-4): KAGVTQTPRYLIKTRGQQVTLSCSPISGHRSVSWYQQTPGQGLQFLFEYFSETQRNKGNFPGRFSGRQFSNSRSEMNVSTLELGDSALYLCASSFRGWEKLFFGSGTQLSVL.

The CDR3 DNA reads as TGCGCCAGCAGCTTGACAGCAACTAATGAAAAACTGTTTTTT. Translated: CASSLTATNEKLFF. V gene TRBV5-1 combines with J gene TRBJ1-4; no firm D call. The CDR3 extends over 14 amino acids. Trimming took 1 base from V and 0 from J, leaving 4 bases between them. In germline, CDR1 is SGHRS, CDR2 YFSETQ.

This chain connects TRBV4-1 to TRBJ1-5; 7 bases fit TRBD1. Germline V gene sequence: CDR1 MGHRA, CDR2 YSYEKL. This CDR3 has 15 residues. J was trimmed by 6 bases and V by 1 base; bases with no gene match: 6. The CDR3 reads CASSQVGGGGQPQHF. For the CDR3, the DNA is TGCGCCAGCAGCCAAGTAGGAGGGGGCGGTCAGCCCCAGCATTTT.

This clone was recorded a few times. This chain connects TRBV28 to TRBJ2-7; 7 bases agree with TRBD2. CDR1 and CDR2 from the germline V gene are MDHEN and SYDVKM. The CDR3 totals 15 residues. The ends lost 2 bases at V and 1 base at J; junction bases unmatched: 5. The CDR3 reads CASSLAGEYSYEQYF. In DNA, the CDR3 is TGTGCCAGCAGTTTAGCGGGGGAGTATTCCTACGAGCAGTACTTC.

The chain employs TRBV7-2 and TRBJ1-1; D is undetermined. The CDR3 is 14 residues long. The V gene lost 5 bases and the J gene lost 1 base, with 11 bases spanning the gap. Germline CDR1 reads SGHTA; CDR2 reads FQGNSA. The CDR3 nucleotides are TGTGCCAGCAGCGTACGACAAGGGAACACTGAAGCTTTCTTT. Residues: CASSVRQGNTEAFF.

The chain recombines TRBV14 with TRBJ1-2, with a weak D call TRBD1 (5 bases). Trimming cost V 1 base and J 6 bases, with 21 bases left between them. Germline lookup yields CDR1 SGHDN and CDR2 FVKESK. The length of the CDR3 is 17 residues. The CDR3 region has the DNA TGTGCCAGCAGCCAAGCCCAGGTATACACAGGCAGGGATGGCTACACCTTC. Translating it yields CASSQAQVYTGRDGYTF.

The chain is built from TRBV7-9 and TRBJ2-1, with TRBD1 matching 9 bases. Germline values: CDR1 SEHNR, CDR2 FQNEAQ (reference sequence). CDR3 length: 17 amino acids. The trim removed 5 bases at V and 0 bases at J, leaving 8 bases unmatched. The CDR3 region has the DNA TGTGCCAGCAGCGACACAGGGGGCGGCTTCTCCTACAATGAGCAGTTCTTC. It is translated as CASSDTGGGFSYNEQFF.

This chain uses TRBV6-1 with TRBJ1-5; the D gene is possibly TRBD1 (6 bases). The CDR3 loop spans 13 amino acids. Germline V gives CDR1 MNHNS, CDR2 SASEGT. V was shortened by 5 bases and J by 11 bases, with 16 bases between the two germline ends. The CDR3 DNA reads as TGTGCCAGCAGTTCCCATACTAAGGGGGCCCAGCATTTT. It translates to CASSSHTKGAQHF.

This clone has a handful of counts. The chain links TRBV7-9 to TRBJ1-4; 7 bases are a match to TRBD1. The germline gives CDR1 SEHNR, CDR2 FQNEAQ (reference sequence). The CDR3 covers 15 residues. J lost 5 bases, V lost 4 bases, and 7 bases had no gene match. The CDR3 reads CASSSDRAVNEKLFF. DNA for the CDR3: TGTGCCAGCAGCTCTGACAGGGCCGTCAATGAAAAACTGTTTTTT.

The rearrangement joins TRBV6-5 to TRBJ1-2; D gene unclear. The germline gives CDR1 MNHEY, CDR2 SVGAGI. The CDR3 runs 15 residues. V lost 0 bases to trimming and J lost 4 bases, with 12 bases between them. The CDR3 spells CASSYSKEAGYGYTF. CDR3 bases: TGTGCCAGCAGTTACTCGAAGGAGGCTGGCTATGGCTACACCTTC.

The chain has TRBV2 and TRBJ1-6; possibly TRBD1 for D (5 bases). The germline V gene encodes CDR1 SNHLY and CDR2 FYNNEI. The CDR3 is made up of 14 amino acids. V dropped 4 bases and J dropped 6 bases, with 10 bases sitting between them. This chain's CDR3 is CASSVQGSNSPLHF. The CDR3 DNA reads TGTGCCAGCAGTGTCCAGGGCTCTAATTCACCCCTCCACTTT. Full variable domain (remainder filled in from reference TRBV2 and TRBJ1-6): EPEVTQTPSHQVTQMGQEVILRCVPISNHLYFYWYRQILGQKVEFLVSFYNNEISEKSEIFDDQFSVERPDGSNFTLKIRSTKLEDSAMYFCASSVQGSNSPLHFGNGTRLTVT.

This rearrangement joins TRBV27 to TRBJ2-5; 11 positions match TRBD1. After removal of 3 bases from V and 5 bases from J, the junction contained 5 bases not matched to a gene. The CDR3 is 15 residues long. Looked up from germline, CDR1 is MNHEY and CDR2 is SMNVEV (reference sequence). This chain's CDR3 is CASSFGTGGWETQYF. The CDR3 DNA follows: TGTGCCAGCAGTTTCGGGACAGGGGGATGGGAGACCCAGTACTTC.